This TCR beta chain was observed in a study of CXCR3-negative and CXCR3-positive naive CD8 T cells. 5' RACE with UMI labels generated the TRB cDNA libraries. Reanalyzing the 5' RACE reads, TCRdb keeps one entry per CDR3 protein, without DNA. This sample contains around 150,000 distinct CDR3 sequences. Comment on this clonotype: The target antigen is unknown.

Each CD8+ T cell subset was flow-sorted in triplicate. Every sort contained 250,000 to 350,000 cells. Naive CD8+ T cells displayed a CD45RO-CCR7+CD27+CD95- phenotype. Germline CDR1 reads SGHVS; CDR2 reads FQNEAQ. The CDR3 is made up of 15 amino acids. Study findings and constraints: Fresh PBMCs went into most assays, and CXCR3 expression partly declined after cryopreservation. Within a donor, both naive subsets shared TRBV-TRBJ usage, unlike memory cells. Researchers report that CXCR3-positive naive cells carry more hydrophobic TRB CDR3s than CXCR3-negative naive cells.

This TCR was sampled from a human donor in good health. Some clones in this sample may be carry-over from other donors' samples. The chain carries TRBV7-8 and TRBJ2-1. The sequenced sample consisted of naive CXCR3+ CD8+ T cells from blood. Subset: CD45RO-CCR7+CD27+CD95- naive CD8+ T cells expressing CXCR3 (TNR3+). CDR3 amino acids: CASSRAGDTYNEQFF.